The 10 T cell receptor beta chains reported below all come from one sample, sequenced in a study of CD8+CD57+ T cells in acquired aplastic anemia. Profiles of TCR beta VDJ and CDR3 were generated from a genomic DNA template. TCRdb re-analysed the reads in MiXCR, keeping a single row per CDR3 protein. The sample has about 180,000 distinct CDR3 sequences, around 60% seen once. An expansion of CD8+CD57+ cells by flow cytometry had been shown in patients chosen for sequencing. The specimen was sorted CD4+, CD8+, or CD8+CD57+ T cells (not recorded which) from PBMCs. Receptor source: a human donor with aplastic anemia.

This chain connects TRBV24-1 to TRBJ2-3; no clear D gene. Trimming shortened V by 1 base and J by 6 bases, and 4 bases separated the two germline ends. The germline CDR1 and CDR2 sequences are KGHDR and SFDVKD. The CDR3 extends over 12 amino acids. CDR3 DNA: TGTGCCACCAGTGATTTTTGGGATACGCAGTATTTT. This codes for CATSDFWDTQYF.

The genes are TRBV29-1 and TRBJ2-7; 9 bases agree with TRBD1. Germline V CDR1 and CDR2: SQVTM, ANQGSEA. The CDR3 has 14 amino acids. J was trimmed by 0 bases and V by 8 bases; bases with no gene match: 8. The CDR3 protein is CSYCGTGYSYEQYF. CDR3 DNA sequence: TGCAGCTACTGTGGGACAGGGTACTCCTACGAGCAGTACTTC.

The rearrangement uses TRBV10-3 and TRBJ2-1; D call uncertain. Germline-derived CDR1 and CDR2 are ENHRY and SYGVKD. V lost 10 bases, J lost 10 bases, and 14 bases lay in between. The CDR3 runs 11 residues. In DNA, the CDR3 is TGTGCCAGCAGCCAAGATGAGGAGCAGTTCTTC. Residues: CASSQDEEQFF.

CDR3 nucleotides: TGTGCCAGCCGCCCAGCGGGGGGCACCTACGAGCAGTACTTC. The encoded protein is CASRPAGGTYEQYF. The V and J genes are TRBV2 and TRBJ2-7, with 9 bases identical to TRBD2. Germline V lookup: CDR1 SNHLY, CDR2 FYNNEI. The J segment lost 2 bases and the V segment lost 8 bases, leaving 7 bases of the junction unmatched. CDR3 length: 14 residues.

In its sample, this clonotype was seen many times. V usage is TRBV9 and J usage is TRBJ2-7; D remains ambiguous. CDR1 and CDR2 from the germline V gene are SGDLS and YYNGEE. The V and J ends lost 0 bases and 4 bases respectively, with 8 bases between them. The CDR3 extends over 13 amino acids. The CDR3 reads CASSVEVGYEQYF. The DNA for the CDR3 is TGTGCCAGCAGCGTAGAAGTCGGGTACGAGCAGTACTTC. Using reference TRBV9 and TRBJ2-7 for the parts outside the CDR3, the full variable domain is DSGVTQTPKHLITATGQRVTLRCSPRSGDLSVYWYQQSLDQGLQFLIQYYNGEERAKGNILERFSAQQFPDLHSELNLSSLELGDSALYFCASSVEVGYEQYFGPGTRLTVT.

This clonotype was seen ten or more times. The CDR3 spells CATSRGATGGIEAFF. Written as DNA, the CDR3 is TGTGCCACCAGCAGAGGGGCCACAGGGGGTATTGAAGCTTTCTTT. The chain uses TRBV15 and TRBJ1-1; TRBD1 matches 8 bases. Per germline, CDR1 LNHNV and CDR2 YYDKDF (reference sequence). This CDR3 comprises 15 residues. V lost 1 base, J lost 7 bases, and 8 bases stayed unmatched.

This clonotype showed up many times. The J gene is TRBJ1-5, the V gene TRBV7-8; no clear D. V gave up 5 bases and J gave up 2 bases, with 7 bases separating them. Germline lookup yields CDR1 SGHVS and CDR2 FQNEAQ. This CDR3 spans 13 amino acids. The CDR3: CASSTPGNQPQHF. In DNA form, the CDR3 reads TGTGCCAGCAGCACCCCTGGCAATCAGCCCCAGCATTTT.

This clonotype was seen repeatedly, ten times or more. The chain uses TRBV6-2 or TRBV6-3 and TRBJ2-7, with D hard to call. V gave up 5 bases and J gave up 5 bases, with 13 bases separating them. Germline V gene sequence: CDR1 MNHEY, CDR2 SVGEGT. The length of the CDR3 is 13 residues. The CDR3 spells CASSPPNGHEQYF. CDR3 nucleotide sequence: TGTGCCAGCAGTCCTCCGAATGGACACGAGCAGTACTTC.

The chain has TRBV5-1 and TRBJ2-5; D perhaps matches TRBD1 (5 bases). Germline loops: CDR1 SGHRS, CDR2 YFSETQ. V lost 9 bases and J lost 2, with 17 bases in between. This CDR3 is built from 14 residues. CDR3 region: CAIGLGQGQETQYF. For the CDR3, the DNA is TGCGCCATCGGCCTGGGGCAGGGACAAGAGACCCAGTACTTC.

The chain recombines TRBV7-9 with TRBJ2-7; 7 nucleotides match TRBD1. V was clipped by 3 bases and J by 3 bases; unmatched bases: 8. CDR3 length: 15 residues. Germline V gene data show CDR1 as SEHNR and CDR2 as FQNEAQ (reference sequence). The CDR3 reads CASSFRTGSVYEQYF. Here the CDR3 DNA reads TGTGCCAGCAGCTTCAGGACAGGTAGTGTCTACGAGCAGTACTTC. Variable domain in full (rest from reference TRBV7-9 and TRBJ2-7): DTGVSQNPRHKITKRGQNVTFRCDPISEHNRLYWYRQTLGQGPEFLTYFQNEAQLEKSRLLSDRFSAERPKGSFSTLEIQRTEQGDSAMYLCASSFRTGSVYEQYFGPGTRLTVT.